This T cell receptor (beta chain) was sequenced in a study of Ad26.COV2.S vaccination and SARS-CoV-2 variants. Background on the study: It was the COV1001 Ad26.COV2.S trial arm that included the donor.

The treatment denotes: about 20 received Ad26.COV2.S at low or high dose, single or two shots; roughly five received placebo; per-sample allocation not given. On day 63 after the first injection, vaccine and placebo recipients gave samples. Profiled with immunoSEQ multiplex PCR; TCRdb holds only in-frame clones, not every one. The table records 380,000 or so clones, 88% of them present only once. J lost 0 bases, V lost 7 bases, and 8 bases had no gene match. The CDR3 covers 15 residues. Germline loops: CDR1 LNHDA, CDR2 SQIVND (reference sequence). This chain links TRBV19 with TRBJ1-1; 7 bases fit TRBD1. This receptor was taken from a person between 18 and 59 years old who received the Ad26.COV2.S COVID-19 vaccine or a placebo. Sequencing used peripheral blood, obtained in a trial of Ad26.COV2.S vaccine versus placebo. CDR3 loop: CASKVKGAMNTEAFF. Here the CDR3 DNA reads TGTGCCAGTAAGGTTAAGGGGGCTATGAACACTGAAGCTTTCTTT.